Listed below are T cell receptor beta chains from one sample, sequenced in a study of T cell repertoires in cytomegalovirus infection. TCRdb ran MiXCR on the reads and lists one entry per CDR3 protein. In the table there are roughly 230,000 distinct CDR3 sequences, 20% to 25% of which are singletons. Sample: CD8+ T cells from PBMCs. These receptors were taken from a human donor in good health (CMV status not recorded). Some clones in this sample may be carry-over from other donors' samples. Both conserved end residues are part of each CDR3. The D gene is left open where the match is weak. Size tells how often a clone was seen (once, few, many) or the class of an expanded clone, and some rows leave it out.

J gene	V gene	clone size	D gene	CDR3 protein	CDR3 DNA
TRBJ1-1	TRBV20-1	NA	NA	CSATGGTEAFF	TGCAGTGCTACGGGGGGGACTGAAGCTTTCTTT
TRBJ2-5	TRBV28	many	NA	CASRPGRSQETQYF	TGTGCCAGCAGGCCGGGACGGTCCCAAGAGACCCAGTACTTC
TRBJ2-4	TRBV20-1	few	TRBD2	CSAPLRRGRPSAKNIQYF	TGCAGTGCCCCATTAAGGCGGGGGAGACCCTCGGCCAAAAACATTCAGTACTTC
TRBJ1-2	TRBV29-1	NA	TRBD1	CSVDQPGQGTSGGYTF	TGCAGCGTTGATCAACCGGGACAGGGGACCTCCGGCGGCTACACCTTC
TRBJ2-7	TRBV7-9	few	NA	CASSLVSGSYEQYF	TGTGCCAGCAGCTTAGTATCAGGGTCCTACGAGCAGTACTTC
TRBJ2-5	TRBV7-2	medium-sized	NA	CASSLAPGTYQETQYF	TGTGCCAGCAGCTTAGCCCCCGGGACTTATCAAGAGACCCAGTACTTC
TRBJ2-3	TRBV9	NA	NA	CASSVVSGSTDTQYF	TGTGCCAGCAGCGTAGTGTCGGGGAGTACAGATACGCAGTATTTT
TRBJ2-1	TRBV11-2	many	NA	CASSLDGGWEQFF	TGTGCCAGCAGCTTAGATGGCGGTTGGGAGCAGTTCTTC
TRBJ1-1	TRBV7-1	NA	TRBD1	CASSSTAQGAGTEAFF	TGTGCCAGCAGTTCCACAGCACAGGGGGCCGGTACTGAAGCTTTCTTT
TRBJ2-1	TRBV19	few	NA	CASSIDRMKYGTPYNEQFF	TGTGCCAGTAGTATAGATCGGATGAAGTATGGGACCCCATACAATGAGCAGTTCTTC
TRBJ2-2	TRBV27	many	NA	CASSLYAGRDTGELFF	TGTGCCAGCAGTTTATACGCAGGCCGCGACACCGGGGAGCTGTTTTTT
TRBJ2-2	TRBV7-9	NA	NA	CASSDTSLELFF	TGTGCCAGCAGCGATACTAGCCTGGAGCTGTTTTTT
TRBJ1-4	TRBV6-5	many	NA	CASSYIGNEKLFF	TGTGCCAGCAGTTATATCGGAAATGAAAAACTGTTTTTT
TRBJ2-7	TRBV5-1	NA	NA	CASSLDPYERYF	TGCGCCAGCAGCTTGGACCCCTACGAGCGGTACTTC
TRBJ2-1	TRBV5-4	few	NA	CASSFTGGTLNEQFF	TGTGCCAGCAGCTTCACCGGCGGGACTCTTAATGAGCAGTTCTTC
TRBJ1-1	TRBV7-9	NA	NA	CASRGGDGNTEAFF	TGTGCCAGCAGGGGGGGGGACGGAAACACTGAAGCTTTCTTT
TRBJ2-3	TRBV7-9	many	NA	CASSQLKPADTQYF	TGTGCCAGCAGTCAACTAAAACCGGCAGATACGCAGTATTTT
TRBJ2-1	TRBV3-1	NA	NA	CASQDPWLNEQFF	TGTGCCAGTCAGGACCCATGGCTCAATGAGCAGTTCTTC
TRBJ2-2	TRBV19	NA	NA	CATERGSTGELFF	TGTGCCACCGAGCGAGGTTCCACCGGGGAGCTGTTTTTT
TRBJ2-3	TRBV6-6	NA	NA	CASSYSPRDTQYF	TGTGCCAGCAGTTACTCGCCTCGAGATACGCAGTATTTT
TRBJ1-1	TRBV29-1	NA	NA	CSVWDTEAFF	TGCAGCGTCTGGGACACTGAAGCTTTCTTT
TRBJ2-5	TRBV14	NA	NA	CASSHYQETQYF	TGTGCCAGCAGCCACTACCAAGAGACCCAGTACTTC
TRBJ2-2	TRBV9	NA	NA	CASSTTGANTGELFF	TGTGCCAGCAGCACGACCGGGGCAAACACCGGGGAGCTGTTTTTT
TRBJ1-1	TRBV12-3/TRBV12-4	NA	TRBD1	CASSPGQGSEAFF	TGTGCCAGCAGTCCAGGACAGGGGTCTGAAGCTTTCTTT
TRBJ1-1	TRBV20-1	NA	NA	CSASVGMNTEAFF	TGCAGTGCTAGCGTCGGAATGAACACTGAAGCTTTCTTT
TRBJ2-1	TRBV28	few	TRBD2	CASSHLLAGGNDEQFF	TGTGCCAGCAGCCACCTTCTAGCGGGGGGGAACGATGAGCAGTTCTTC